These 27 T cell receptor beta chains were all obtained from the same sample, sequenced in a study of shared clonotypes between healthy human individuals. Here immunoSEQ multiplex PCR was the method, and the copy in TCRdb shows in-frame clones only, minus some. Of about 2.5 million clones in the sample, 85% to 95% were seen once. The sample was naive CD4+ T cells from PBMCs. Stated subset: CD45RA+ positively selected. These receptors all come from a man aged 18 to 30 in good health. Some clones in this sample may be carry-over from other donors' samples.

The chain combines TRBV30 with TRBJ1-2; possible D gene TRBD1, 5 bases. Per germline, CDR1 GTSNPN and CDR2 SVGIG (reference sequence). V gave up 3 bases and J gave up 7 bases, with 6 bases separating them. The length of the CDR3 is 10 residues. CDR3 nucleotide sequence: TGTGCCTGGAGAGACAGTGGCTACACCTTC. Translation gives CAWRDSGYTF. The whole variable domain, filled in from reference TRBV30 and TRBJ1-2, reads SQTIHQWPATLVQPVGSPLSLECTVEGTSNPNLYWYRQAAGRGLQLLFYSVGIGQISSEVPQNLSASRPQDRQFILSSKKLLLSDSGFYLCAWRDSGYTFGSGTRLTVV.

The gene calls are TRBV5-1 and TRBJ2-7; no firm D call. The CDR3 spans 12 residues. Between the trimmed V and J ends, which lost 4 bases and 6 bases, there was a span of 11 bases. The germline gives CDR1 SGHRS, CDR2 YFSETQ. The CDR3 DNA sequence: TGCGCCAGCAGCCCCGCCTTCGGCGAGCAGTACTTC. Translating it yields CASSPAFGEQYF.

The V and J genes are TRBV7-6 and TRBJ2-5; D is ambiguous. CDR3 length: 15 residues. Deletions cut 0 bases from V and 2 bases from J, with 10 bases between. The V gene's germline CDR1 is SGHVS and CDR2 FNYEAQ. CDR3 DNA: TGTGCCAGCAGCTTAGCCCCAGGCTCGCAAGAGACCCAGTACTTC. It specifies CASSLAPGSQETQYF.

V and J are TRBV20-1 and TRBJ1-2; D gene uncertain. The germline gives CDR1 DFQATT, CDR2 SNEGSKA (reference sequence). The ends were cut back, 3 bases at V and 3 bases at J, with 5 bases in the middle. The CDR3 covers 11 residues. The CDR3 sequence is CSASTDYGYTF. DNA for the CDR3: TGCAGTGCTAGCACGGACTATGGCTACACCTTC.

The chain carries TRBV5-1 and TRBJ1-2, with TRBD1 as a possible D gene (5 bases). Germline CDR1 reads SGHRS; CDR2 reads YFSETQ. CDR3 size: 14 residues. Trimming removed 3 bases at V and 5 bases at J, with 14 bases between. CDR3 sequence reads: CASSSDTGGYGYTF. CDR3 sequence (DNA): TGCGCCAGCAGCTCCGATACAGGAGGTTATGGCTACACCTTC.

Points on this clone: Other DNA sequences from this sample encode an identical CDR3 as well. The CDR3, as DNA: TGTGCCAGCTCCGCAGACAGCTACGAGCAGTACTTC. Encoded protein: CASSADSYEQYF. The chain employs TRBV27 and TRBJ2-7, with D tentatively TRBD1 (5 bases). This CDR3 comprises 12 residues. The germline V gene encodes CDR1 MNHEY and CDR2 SMNVEV (reference sequence). Trimming shortened V by 8 bases and J by 3 bases, and 11 bases separated the two germline ends.

This rearrangement joins TRBV28 to TRBJ2-1, with TRBD2 identical over 8 bases. CDR1 is MDHEN, CDR2 SYDVKM, per germline. Losses at the gene ends were 5 bases for V and 10 bases for J; bases not matched to a gene: 4. The CDR3 runs 12 residues. CDR3 residues: CASSVGLAEQFF. The CDR3, as DNA: TGTGCCAGCAGTGTAGGACTAGCCGAGCAGTTCTTC.

This chain connects TRBV4-1 to TRBJ2-3; tentatively, D is TRBD1 or TRBD2 (5 bases each). Germline V lookup: CDR1 MGHRA, CDR2 YSYEKL. The CDR3 sequence is 19 residues long. Trimming shortened V by 1 base and J by 5 bases, and 25 bases separated the two germline ends. CDR3 region: CASSQGQARVRVGRDTQYF. The CDR3 DNA reads as TGCGCCAGCAGCCAAGGTCAGGCCAGGGTGAGGGTAGGCAGAGATACGCAGTATTTT.

The genes are TRBV6-5 and TRBJ1-4; no reliable D call. This CDR3 comprises 15 residues. Germline V CDR1 and CDR2: MNHEY, SVGAGI. V was trimmed by 0 bases and J by 5 bases, leaving 10 bases between them. As DNA, the CDR3 is TGTGCCAGCAGTTACTCAGGGCGGATAAATGAAAAACTGTTTTTT. Amino acids: CASSYSGRINEKLFF.

This chain connects TRBV28 to TRBJ1-2; 9 positions agree with TRBD1. CDR1 and CDR2 from the germline V gene are MDHEN and SYDVKM. J was trimmed by 12 bases and V by 8 bases; bases with no gene match: 19. The CDR3 is 15 residues long. This CDR3 reads CASQDPPGQGIPHTF. In DNA, the CDR3 is TGTGCCAGCCAAGACCCCCCGGGACAGGGAATCCCACACACCTTC.

V gene TRBV4-3 combines with J gene TRBJ2-1, with D tentatively TRBD2 (5 bases). The V gene's germline CDR1 is LGHNA and CDR2 YSLEER. V was cut by 6 bases and J by 9 bases, with 18 bases left in between. The CDR3 spans 14 residues. In nucleotides, the CDR3 is TGCGCCAGCAGTATCAGGCCGGGGTCGGGTGAGCAGTTCTTC. It codes for CASSIRPGSGEQFF.

This clone occurred a few times. The J gene is TRBJ1-1, the V gene TRBV2; unclear D gene. Germline CDR1 and CDR2: SNHLY and FYNNEI. Trimming took off 10 bases at V and 1 base at J, with 13 bases between the two ends. CDR3 length: 13 residues. The CDR3 here is CATSISENTEAFF. CDR3 DNA sequence: TGTGCCACCTCGATCTCGGAGAACACTGAAGCTTTCTTT.

V is TRBV5-1 and J is TRBJ1-1; D is ambiguous. This CDR3 has 12 amino acids. Per the germline V gene, CDR1 is SGHRS and CDR2 is YFSETQ. V dropped 3 bases and J dropped 8 bases, with 11 bases sitting between them. The CDR3 nucleotides read TGCGCCAGCAGCTGGGCCCCCGGGGAAGCTTTCTTT. Protein sequence: CASSWAPGEAFF.

The chain links TRBV7-9 to TRBJ2-5; 9 bases fit TRBD1. CDR1 and CDR2 (germline): SEHNR, FQNEAQ (reference sequence). This CDR3 spans 16 amino acids. V trimming: 5 bases; J trimming: 7 bases; junction bases outside the gene matches: 14. CDR3: CASSQQSGTGHGTQYF. For the CDR3, the DNA is TGTGCCAGCAGCCAACAATCCGGGACAGGGCACGGGACCCAGTACTTC.

As for this clone: The sample holds other DNA sequences that translate to the same CDR3. J is TRBJ1-3 and V is TRBV9; 11 positions agree with TRBD1. Unmatched junction bases numbered 2, after V lost 3 bases and J lost 0 bases. The CDR3 length is 16 residues. CDR1 is SGDLS and CDR2 is YYNGEE in the germline V gene. The chain's CDR3 is CASSGGTGGSGNTIYF. CDR3 coding DNA: TGTGCCAGCAGCGGAGGGACAGGGGGCTCTGGAAACACCATATATTTT.

The chain carries TRBV28 and TRBJ2-7, with TRBD1 identical over 9 bases. The CDR3 spans 15 residues. Germline V gene data show CDR1 as MDHEN and CDR2 as SYDVKM. J was trimmed by 3 bases and V by 6 bases; bases with no gene match: 9. DNA of the CDR3: TGTGCCAGCAGACGACAGGGGGGAAACCGCTACGAGCAGTACTTC. It is translated as CASRRQGGNRYEQYF. Variable domain in full (rest from reference TRBV28 and TRBJ2-7): DVKVTQSSRYLVKRTGEKVFLECVQDMDHENMFWYRQDPGLGLRLIYFSYDVKMKEKGDIPEGYSVSREKKERFSLILESASTNQTSMYLCASRRQGGNRYEQYFGPGTRLTVT.

The CDR3 loop reads CASRTTVATNEKLFF. CDR3 in DNA: TGTGCCAGCAGGACAACAGTTGCAACTAATGAAAAACTGTTTTTT. The chain is built from TRBV28 and TRBJ1-4; D is undetermined. The length of the CDR3 is 15 residues. Trimming took 6 bases from V and 0 from J, leaving 11 bases between them. Germline CDR1 and CDR2: MDHEN and SYDVKM.

The chain uses TRBV6-6 and TRBJ2-5; D gene unclear. V gave up 6 bases and J gave up 5 bases, with 7 bases separating them. From germline, CDR1 is MNHNY and CDR2 SVGAGI (reference sequence). The CDR3 contains 11 residues. CDR3 DNA sequence: TGTGCCAGCAGGATTGTGGAGACCCAGTACTTC. As protein: CASRIVETQYF.

The V call is TRBV2, the J call TRBJ1-2, with D maybe TRBD1 (5 bases). The germline V and J ends were trimmed by 4 bases and 4 bases, with 13 bases remaining between them. CDR3 length: 14 residues. Germline values: CDR1 SNHLY, CDR2 FYNNEI. CDR3 region: CASSGVRDGYGYTF. CDR3 sequence (DNA): TGTGCCAGCAGTGGGGTCAGGGACGGCTATGGCTACACCTTC.

Only one count was recorded for this clone. V is TRBV29-1 and J is TRBJ2-3, with D unclear. The CDR3 length is 13 residues. CDR1 is SQVTM, CDR2 ANQGSEA, per germline. Trimming removed 7 bases at V and 2 bases at J, with 13 bases between. The CDR3 region has the DNA TGCAGCGCCTGGTGGCGCCCCACAGATACGCAGTATTTT. Amino acid sequence: CSAWWRPTDTQYF.

The chain combines TRBV5-1 with TRBJ1-4, with 8 positions matching TRBD1. V lost 4 bases, J lost 8 bases, and 10 bases stayed unmatched. CDR3 length: 15 amino acids. The germline V gene has CDR1 SGHRS and CDR2 YFSETQ. The CDR3 spells CASSLDRGPWEKLFF. The DNA of the CDR3 is TGCGCCAGCAGCCTCGACAGGGGTCCTTGGGAAAAACTGTTTTTT.

The V call is TRBV7-8, the J call TRBJ2-7; weak D call: TRBD2 (6 bases). The V and J ends lost 8 bases and 2 bases respectively, with 22 bases between them. The CDR3 extends over 16 amino acids. From germline, CDR1 is SGHVS and CDR2 FQNEAQ. The CDR3 sequence: CASCPLGGGNPYEQYF. Written as DNA, the CDR3 is TGTGCCAGCTGCCCTCTGGGAGGCGGTAATCCCTACGAGCAGTACTTC.

This chain links TRBV14 with TRBJ1-4; D ambiguous. CDR3 length equals 14 residues. V lost 6 bases and J lost 5, with 13 bases in between. From germline, CDR1 is SGHDN and CDR2 FVKESK. The CDR3 DNA is TGTGCCAGCAGACCCTTGGGCGGCAATGAAAAACTGTTTTTT. It specifies CASRPLGGNEKLFF.

The chain carries TRBV29-1 and TRBJ1-1, with a weak D call TRBD1 (5 bases). Per germline, CDR1 SQVTM and CDR2 ANQGSEA. Trimming pared 4 bases from V and 4 bases from J, leaving 13 bases between. This CDR3 has 13 amino acids. The CDR3 coding sequence is TGCAGCGTTGTCGGGGCCCTGGTCACTGAAGCTTTCTTT. Translation gives CSVVGALVTEAFF.

The gene calls are TRBV2 and TRBJ1-2; 8 positions match TRBD1. Germline V gives CDR1 SNHLY, CDR2 FYNNEI. This CDR3 has 13 residues. V lost 9 bases, J lost 4 bases, and 7 bases stayed unmatched. CDR3 bases: TGTGCCAGGAGGACAGGGCCCCTCTATGGCTACACCTTC. Its translation: CARRTGPLYGYTF.

The chain couples TRBV15 to TRBJ2-5; D is perhaps TRBD1 (6 bases). Trimming removed 3 bases from V and 9 bases from J, with 11 bases in between. The CDR3 spans 12 residues. Germline CDR1 is LNHNV and CDR2 is YYDKDF (reference sequence). CDR3 region: CATSRYRESQYF. CDR3 DNA sequence: TGTGCCACCAGCAGGTACAGGGAGTCCCAGTACTTC.

The rearrangement links TRBV28 to TRBJ1-3; perhaps TRBD1 as D (6 bases). The germline V gene has CDR1 MDHEN and CDR2 SYDVKM. Trimming removed 6 bases at V and 4 bases at J, with 10 bases between. This CDR3 is built from 13 residues. The CDR3 loop reads CASRAGTGNTIYF. For the CDR3, the DNA is TGTGCCAGCAGGGCCGGGACAGGAAACACCATATATTTT.